This entry describes one T cell receptor (beta chain). These data originate in a study of radiotherapy plus CTLA-4 blockade in lung cancer. Sequencing was performed with immunoSEQ multiplex PCR; in TCRdb, only in-frame clones are kept and a portion is missing. The table has about 30,000 clones, less than 85% seen once. The source is a human donor with non-small cell lung cancer who had stable disease on radiotherapy plus ipilimumab. The material sequenced was peripheral blood, taken from a patient treated with radiotherapy plus ipilimumab.

DNA for the CDR3: TGTGCCAGCTCTCGGACTTTCTACGAGCAGTACTTC. Translated, it gives CASSRTFYEQYF. The chain joins TRBV27 to TRBJ2-7; a possible D gene is TRBD2 (5 bases). Germline V gene data show CDR1 as MNHEY and CDR2 as SMNVEV (reference sequence). The CDR3 consists of 12 residues. Between the trimmed V and J ends, which lost 8 bases and 3 bases, there was a span of 11 bases.